This T cell receptor (beta chain) was observed in a study of CD8+ T cells in alopecia areata. About the study: At a dose of 5 to 10 mg twice daily, oral tofacitinib was given to treated patients.

The treatment: oral pan-JAK inhibitor, 5-10 mg twice daily. Isolation of CD4+ and CD8+ T cells from PBMCs was achieved by sorting. Extraction and reverse transcription of RNA yielded cDNA as the sequencing template. The data were produced by immunoSEQ multiplex PCR, yet TCRdb's version contains in-frame clones alone and is incomplete. The sample gives 150,000 to 200,000 clones, approximately 49% of which show up once; around 10% is in the top ten. As to this clone: Antigen unknown. Other DNA sequences from this sample encode an identical CDR3 as well.

Germline CDR1 and CDR2: SGHTA and FQGNSA. This CDR3 is 13 amino acids long. The ends were cut back, 1 base at V and 4 bases at J, with 6 bases in the middle. Study-level findings and limits: Lesional scalp, notably in alopecia totalis/universalis, had clonality above that of normal scalp.

The specimen was CD8+ T cells sorted from blood, collected at approximately week 52, from a patient treated with tofacitinib. The chain uses TRBV7-2 and TRBJ2-3; D is ambiguous. This receptor was obtained from a human donor with alopecia areata. The CDR3 loop reads CASSLEVADTQYF. In DNA form, the CDR3 reads TGTGCCAGCAGCTTAGAGGTGGCAGATACGCAGTATTTT.